The 16 T cell receptor beta chains listed next were all sequenced from one sample in a study of blood T cell repertoires in COVID-19 (TCRdb year 2020). Libraries came from the immunoSEQ multiplex PCR assay. The source is immuneACCESS, and TCRdb retained only in-frame sequences with V and J called. Part of the clones is not carried over; for the studies checked, unresolved V genes explain less than half of this, and the remainder is unexplained. This sample holds roughly 340,000 clones; 75% to 90% were observed only once. In total, the top ten clones hold roughly 1% of the sample. The sequenced sample consisted of PBMCs or T cells enriched from blood (not recorded which). These receptors were taken from a young man who had recovered from COVID-19.

The V and J genes are TRBV5-4 and TRBJ2-7; the match to TRBD2 covers 10 bases. Germline V gives CDR1 SGHNT, CDR2 YYREEE (reference sequence). V shed 4 bases, J shed 1 base, and the junction held 8 bases outside the gene matches. The CDR3 spans 16 residues. The CDR3 DNA sequence: TGTGCCAGCAGCCTACTGACTAGCGGGCGTTCCTACGAGCAGTACTTC. Translating gives CASSLLTSGRSYEQYF.

The genes are TRBV6-2 or TRBV6-3 and TRBJ2-2; perhaps TRBD1 as D (5 bases). V lost 6 bases and J lost 7, with 18 bases in between. The CDR3 consists of 15 residues. The germline V gene has CDR1 MNHEY and CDR2 SVGEGT. CDR3 amino acids: CASSPSQGSDGELFF. The CDR3 bases are TGTGCCAGCAGCCCCTCCCAGGGTAGTGACGGGGAGCTGTTTTTT.

The chain carries TRBV9 and TRBJ2-5; TRBD2 matches at 7 bases. Germline V CDR1 and CDR2: SGDLS, YYNGEE. The CDR3 length is 15 residues. V lost 4 bases, J lost 1 base, and 7 bases stayed unmatched. CDR3 residues: CASSPPRGGQETQYF. The CDR3 DNA reads as TGTGCCAGCAGCCCCCCCCGCGGGGGCCAAGAGACCCAGTACTTC.

The chain carries TRBV5-1 and TRBJ2-1, with D possibly being TRBD1 (5 bases). The length of the CDR3 is 16 residues. CDR1 SGHRS and CDR2 YFSETQ come from the germline V gene. Between the trimmed V and J ends, which lost 4 bases and 0 bases, there was a span of 14 bases. The CDR3 spells CASSRVGVISYNEQFF. For the CDR3, the DNA is TGCGCCAGCAGCCGGGTAGGGGTGATCTCCTACAATGAGCAGTTCTTC.

V usage is TRBV28 and J usage is TRBJ1-1; perhaps TRBD1 as D (6 bases). CDR1 and CDR2 (germline): MDHEN, SYDVKM. This CDR3 has 14 amino acids. Between the trimmed V and J ends, which lost 4 bases and 6 bases, there was a span of 15 bases. The CDR3 loop is CASSYWTANAEAFF. The DNA of the CDR3 is TGTGCCAGCAGTTATTGGACAGCCAACGCTGAAGCTTTCTTT.

The chain employs TRBV7-8 and TRBJ1-2, with D perhaps TRBD1 (5 bases). The germline V and J ends were trimmed by 1 base and 10 bases, with 10 bases remaining between them. Germline V gene data show CDR1 as SGHVS and CDR2 as FQNEAQ. This CDR3 is built from 12 residues. The CDR3, as DNA: TGTGCCAGCAGCTTAGGTCAGGGCGACTACACCTTC. It codes for CASSLGQGDYTF. The full variable domain, completed using reference TRBV7-8 and TRBJ1-2, is GAGVSQSPRYKVAKRGQDVALRCDPISGHVSLFWYQQALGQGPEFLTYFQNEAQLDKSGLPSDRFFAERPEGSVSTLKIQRTQQEDSAVYLCASSLGQGDYTFGSGTRLTVV.

The J gene is TRBJ2-1, the V gene TRBV2, with 13 bases lining up with TRBD2. The length of the CDR3 is 15 residues. Germline V lookup: CDR1 SNHLY, CDR2 FYNNEI. Trimming removed 6 bases from V and 6 bases from J; junction bases left unmatched: 5. The CDR3 reads CASSGGLAGSNEQFF. The CDR3 nucleotides read TGTGCCAGCAGCGGGGGACTAGCGGGAAGCAATGAGCAGTTCTTC. Based on the CDR3 plus reference TRBV2 and TRBJ2-1, the full variable domain is EPEVTQTPSHQVTQMGQEVILRCVPISNHLYFYWYRQILGQKVEFLVSFYNNEISEKSEIFDDQFSVERPDGSNFTLKIRSTKLEDSAMYFCASSGGLAGSNEQFFGPGTRLTVL.

The J gene is TRBJ2-7, the V gene TRBV24-1, with D possibly matching TRBD2 (5 bases). V was shortened by 8 bases and J by 5 bases, with 18 bases between the two germline ends. The CDR3 consists of 14 residues. Germline CDR1 KGHDR, CDR2 SFDVKD. The CDR3 nucleotides read TGTGCCACCATCCCGGGATTCCTTCACCACGAGCAGTACTTC. This codes for CATIPGFLHHEQYF.

This chain joins TRBV27 and TRBJ1-3; D is possibly TRBD1 (6 bases). The CDR3 sequence is 15 residues long. Germline V CDR1 and CDR2: MNHEY, SMNVEV (reference sequence). V was shortened by 3 bases and J by 5 bases, with 14 bases between the two germline ends. The CDR3 loop reads CASSLYPDSRNTIYF. The CDR3 coding sequence is TGTGCCAGCAGTTTGTACCCGGACAGCCGAAACACCATATATTTT.

The rearrangement links TRBV3-1 (or the pseudogene TRBV3-2) to TRBJ2-7, with D perhaps TRBD2 (6 bases). The germline V gene encodes CDR1 LGHDT and CDR2 YNNKEL (reference sequence). The CDR3 is made up of 14 amino acids. V was cut by 0 bases and J by 9 bases, with 15 bases left in between. CDR3 sequence reads: CASSQDRAFSGQYF. Here the CDR3 DNA reads TGTGCCAGCAGCCAAGATCGGGCGTTTAGCGGGCAGTACTTC.

The chain joins TRBV7-9 to TRBJ2-7; perhaps TRBD1 as D (6 bases). Trimming stripped 5 bases from V and 5 bases from J, with 13 bases between. This CDR3 has 13 amino acids. Germline V gene sequence: CDR1 SEHNR, CDR2 FQNEAQ (reference sequence). CDR3 residues: CASSPTGINEQYF. Here the CDR3 DNA reads TGTGCCAGCAGCCCTACAGGGATCAACGAGCAGTACTTC.

The chain links TRBV5-1 to TRBJ2-5, with D perhaps matching TRBD2 (5 bases). V was trimmed by 4 bases and J by 3 bases, leaving 25 bases between them. CDR3 length: 18 residues. Germline lookup yields CDR1 SGHRS and CDR2 YFSETQ. The CDR3 DNA is TGCGCCAGCAGCCTCCACAATCGGGGATGGTTGGGGAAAGAGACCCAGTACTTC. Translation gives CASSLHNRGWLGKETQYF.

This chain uses TRBV5-1 with TRBJ1-2, with TRBD1 matching over 7 bases. The CDR3 extends over 16 amino acids. Trimming at V came to 4 bases and at J to 0 bases, leaving 9 bases not matched to a gene. Germline lookup yields CDR1 SGHRS and CDR2 YFSETQ. The DNA for the CDR3 is TGCGCCAGCAGCCCACTTTCCACAGGGGCTAACTATGGCTACACCTTC. The encoded protein is CASSPLSTGANYGYTF. Full variable domain (outside the CDR3, taken from reference TRBV5-1 and TRBJ1-2): KAGVTQTPRYLIKTRGQQVTLSCSPISGHRSVSWYQQTPGQGLQFLFEYFSETQRNKGNFPGRFSGRQFSNSRSEMNVSTLELGDSALYLCASSPLSTGANYGYTFGSGTRLTVV.

CDR3 DNA: TGTGCCAGCAGTTACCTGCGGGGTTATGGCTACACCTTC. Translation gives CASSYLRGYGYTF. The gene calls are TRBV6-5 and TRBJ1-2; no clear D. This CDR3 contains 13 residues. V lost 2 bases to trimming and J lost 5 bases, with 9 bases between them. Germline lookup yields CDR1 MNHEY and CDR2 SVGAGI.

This rearrangement joins TRBV19 to TRBJ2-1, with 7 bases matching TRBD1. Germline values: CDR1 LNHDA, CDR2 SQIVND (reference sequence). The CDR3 sequence is 13 residues long. V trimming: 3 bases; J trimming: 10 bases; junction bases outside the gene matches: 6. CDR3 sequence (DNA): TGTGCCAGTAGTATTTCCACAGGGGACGAGCAGTTCTTC. It yields the protein CASSISTGDEQFF.

This rearrangement joins TRBV6-5 to TRBJ2-3; 11 positions agree with TRBD2. This CDR3 has 15 amino acids. With V trimmed by 5 bases and J by 2 bases, 3 bases remained unmatched. Germline lookup yields CDR1 MNHEY and CDR2 SVGAGI. CDR3 nucleotide sequence: TGTGCCAGCAGTCAACTAGCGGGAGACACAGATACGCAGTATTTT. This gives the protein CASSQLAGDTDTQYF.